What follows are 20 T cell receptor beta chains derived from one specimen sequenced in a study of post-analysis software for immune sequencing data. Study results and limitations: In patients, about 5 TRBV segments were more frequent than in controls, with TRBV5-6, TRBV5-1 and TRBV20-1 among them.

These TCRs are of unknown antigen specificity. Included in the TCR beta cDNA libraries were unique molecular identifiers. In TCRdb, the PCR reads were re-called with MiXCR into one record per CDR3 protein. The data contain more than 500,000 distinct CDR3 sequences, around 31% of them singletons. Sequenced sample: blood. All receptors come from a girl aged 2-17 years with multiple sclerosis.

This clonotype has only a few counts. The chain recombines TRBV9 with TRBJ2-1, with D tentatively TRBD2 (7 bases). Germline-derived CDR1 and CDR2 are SGDLS and YYNGEE. Trimming took 1 base from V and 6 from J, leaving 17 bases between them. The CDR3 totals 16 residues. The chain's CDR3 is CASSVLGGGHTNEQFF. The DNA for the CDR3 is TGTGCCAGCAGCGTACTGGGGGGGGGCCATACCAATGAGCAGTTCTTC.

The chain couples TRBV19 to TRBJ2-3, with D unclear. Per germline, CDR1 LNHDA and CDR2 SQIVND (reference sequence). This CDR3 is built from 15 residues. Trimming removed 5 bases from V and 0 bases from J, with 12 bases in between. The CDR3 protein is CASSPLQSSTDTQYF. In DNA, the CDR3 is TGTGCCAGTAGTCCTTTACAGTCTAGCACAGATACGCAGTATTTT.

This clonotype was detected a few times. The V call is TRBV15, the J call TRBJ2-1; perhaps TRBD2 as D (5 bases). The germline V gene encodes CDR1 LNHNV and CDR2 YYDKDF (reference sequence). V lost 1 base, J lost 1 base, and 8 bases lay in between. The CDR3 has 15 amino acids. The CDR3 sequence: CATSRGLASYNEQFF. DNA for the CDR3: TGTGCCACCAGCAGAGGCCTAGCTTCCTACAATGAGCAGTTCTTC.

The rearrangement uses TRBV5-1 and TRBJ2-7; perhaps D is TRBD1 or TRBD2 (5 bases each). Trimming stripped 4 bases from V and 3 bases from J, with 11 bases between. The CDR3 consists of 13 residues. The germline V gene has CDR1 SGHRS and CDR2 YFSETQ. This CDR3 is CASSPGTFYEQYF. In DNA, the CDR3 is TGCGCCAGCAGCCCCGGGACCTTCTACGAGCAGTACTTC.

The rearrangement joins TRBV21-1 to TRBJ2-3; the DNA was not compared with TRBD2, the D call given in the table. TRBV21-1 is annotated as a pseudogene. This CDR3 comprises 14 residues. The CDR3, as DNA: TGTGCCAGCAGCCCCTCTCGCTCCACAGATACGCAGTATTTT. It is translated as CASSPSRSTDTQYF.

As concerns this clonotype: At one end, the junction sequence differs from germline, possibly due to a read error. The rearrangement joins TRBV6-5 to TRBJ1-4, with TRBD1 identical over 8 bases. Germline CDR1 MNHEY, CDR2 SVGAGI. The CDR3 length is 14 residues. The CDR3 sequence: CAGSPRGRGEKLFF. Here the CDR3 DNA reads TGTGCCGGCAGCCCCAGGGGGCGGGGAGAAAAACTGTTTTTT.

About this clonotype: An end of the junction does not agree with germline; a read error may underlie this. This chain links TRBV20-1 with TRBJ2-3; 9 bases are a match to TRBD2. The CDR3 sequence is 17 residues long. Germline values: CDR1 DFQATT, CDR2 SNEGSKA (reference sequence). This CDR3 is CSTSPLHSGGSTDTQYF. In nucleotides, the CDR3 is TGCAGTACTAGCCCCCTTCATAGCGGGGGATCCACAGATACGCAGTATTTT.

Remarks on this clonotype: This sequence may be a read error, since a much larger clone differs from it by one base. The chain has TRBV9 and TRBJ1-2; D may be TRBD1 (5 bases). V lost 4 bases and J 6 bases, leaving 19 bases between the germline ends. This CDR3 has 15 residues. Per germline, CDR1 SGDLS and CDR2 YYNGEE. For the CDR3, the DNA is TGTGCCAGCAGCCTACTCGGGGGTAGTAAGGATGGCTACACCTTC. It translates to CASSLLGGSKDGYTF.

The rearrangement joins TRBV7-9 to TRBJ2-1, with TRBD1 identical over 7 bases. CDR1 is SEHNR and CDR2 is FQNEAQ in the germline V gene (reference sequence). The CDR3 spans 15 residues. V lost 6 bases, J lost 3 bases, and 8 bases stayed unmatched. The CDR3 DNA reads as TGTGCCAGCAGTTTAACAGGGGTTATCTACAATGAGCAGTTCTTC. It translates to CASSLTGVIYNEQFF.

The chain is built from TRBV7-6 and TRBJ1-1; D gene uncertain. The CDR3 has 16 residues. The ends were cut back, 5 bases at V and 1 base at J, with 17 bases in the middle. Germline CDR1 reads SGHVS; CDR2 reads FNYEAQ. CDR3 DNA: TGTGCCAGCAGCCCGAGCCACGGGCGGGAGAACACTGAAGCTTTCTTT. It yields the protein CASSPSHGRENTEAFF.

This clonotype was seen at least ten times. The chain joins TRBV4-2 to TRBJ1-2; no reliable D call. The CDR3 consists of 15 residues. V dropped 0 bases and J dropped 0 bases, with 8 bases sitting between them. Germline values: CDR1 LGHNA, CDR2 YNFKEQ. The CDR3 protein is CASSQDGPANYGYTF. CDR3 bases: TGTGCCAGCAGCCAAGATGGGCCCGCTAACTATGGCTACACCTTC.

This clonotype has a single count. The CDR3 DNA reads TGTGCCAGCAGCTTGGGTTCGGACTACGAGCAGTACTTC. Translation gives CASSLGSDYEQYF. The rearrangement links TRBV5-5 to TRBJ2-7; D unclear. There are 13 residues in the CDR3. Trimming removed 0 bases from V and 3 bases from J, with 7 bases in between. Germline-derived CDR1 and CDR2 are SGHKS and YYEKEE (reference sequence).

In this sample, this clonotype turned up once. This chain uses TRBV3-1 with TRBJ2-1, with 13 bases that match TRBD2. There are 16 residues in the CDR3. Germline loops: CDR1 LGHDT, CDR2 YNNKEL (reference sequence). J lost 7 bases, V lost 1 base, and 4 bases had no gene match. DNA for the CDR3: TGTGCCAGCAGCCAAGGACTAGCGGGGGGCGCGAATGAGCAGTTCTTC. This sequence encodes CASSQGLAGGANEQFF.

Written as DNA, the CDR3 is TGTGCCAGCAGTTTCGGGGACCGAACCCCCTCCTACGAGCAGTACTTC. Residues: CASSFGDRTPSYEQYF. The V gene is TRBV12-3 or TRBV12-4, the J gene TRBJ2-7; D may match TRBD1 or TRBD2 (5 bases each). The CDR3 runs 16 residues. Trimming removed 3 bases at V and 0 bases at J, with 15 bases between.

This clonotype has just one count. This chain joins TRBV7-8 and TRBJ1-6; 11 positions match TRBD1. The germline V gene has CDR1 SGHVS and CDR2 FQNEAQ. The V gene end was trimmed by 5 bases and the J gene end by 7 bases; junction bases not matched to a gene: 4. The CDR3 is 15 amino acids. The CDR3 DNA follows: TGTGCCAGCAGCGGAGGACAGGGGGCGAATTCACCCCTCCACTTT. The encoded protein is CASSGGQGANSPLHF.

The J gene is TRBJ2-6, the V gene TRBV7-8; D may correspond to TRBD1 or TRBD2 (5 bases each). From germline, CDR1 is SGHVS and CDR2 FQNEAQ. This CDR3 has 15 amino acids. V lost 5 bases, J lost 3 bases, and 11 bases lay in between. The CDR3 DNA reads TGTGCCAGCAGCCGGGGCCCTGGTGGGGCCAACGTCCTGACTTTC. Translating gives CASSRGPGGANVLTF. The variable domain in full, completed from reference TRBV7-8 and TRBJ2-6, reads GAGVSQSPRYKVAKRGQDVALRCDPISGHVSLFWYQQALGQGPEFLTYFQNEAQLDKSGLPSDRFFAERPEGSVSTLKIQRTQQEDSAVYLCASSRGPGGANVLTFGAGSRLTVL.

In its sample, this clonotype was seen a few times. V and J are TRBV5-4 and TRBJ1-1; 7 bases align to TRBD1. There are 15 residues in the CDR3. Trimming removed 3 bases from V and 4 bases from J; junction bases left unmatched: 9. Germline V gene data show CDR1 as SGHNT and CDR2 as YYREEE (reference sequence). The CDR3 coding sequence is TGTGCCAGCAGCTACACAGGGGTTCCAGGCACTGAAGCTTTCTTT. This translates into CASSYTGVPGTEAFF.

This clonotype came up once. The CDR3 is CASSPDFNYNEQFF. CDR3 nucleotides: TGCGCCAGCAGCCCTGACTTTAACTACAATGAGCAGTTCTTC. The rearrangement links TRBV5-1 to TRBJ2-1, with D unresolved. Per germline, CDR1 SGHRS and CDR2 YFSETQ. V lost 4 bases and J 3 bases, leaving 11 bases between the germline ends. The CDR3 covers 14 residues.

This chain connects TRBV4-1 to TRBJ2-3, with D tentatively TRBD2 (6 bases). CDR1 is MGHRA and CDR2 is YSYEKL in the germline V gene. The V end was cut by 0 bases, the J end by 6 bases, with 19 bases between. The length of the CDR3 is 17 residues. The CDR3 region has the DNA TGCGCCAGCAGCCAAGATGAGGGACTTCCCCGGGAGGATACGCAGTATTTT. Its translation is CASSQDEGLPREDTQYF.

This chain uses TRBV7-9 with TRBJ2-2, with unresolved D. Trimming took 5 bases from V and 4 from J, leaving 11 bases between them. Germline V gene lookup returns CDR1 SEHNR and CDR2 FQNEAQ (reference sequence). The CDR3 loop spans 14 amino acids. Here the CDR3 reads CASSDELFTGELFF. CDR3 nucleotide sequence: TGTGCCAGCAGCGACGAACTCTTCACCGGGGAGCTGTTTTTT.